This T cell receptor beta chain derives from a study of PD-1 blockade in mismatch repair-deficient tumors. Across the whole study: Enrolled about 2012-2016, patients had progressing, pretreated mismatch repair-deficient cancers of approximately 13 types.

General study points: After pembrolizumab, tumor-resident clones rose rapidly, then generally contracted before radiologic responses.

Concerning this clone: Antigen specificity is unknown.

The method was immunoSEQ multiplex PCR; TCRdb's version includes in-frame clones alone and lacks a portion of them. The data contain about 34,000 clones, 75% to 90% of them seen just once; the ten biggest clones take up 3% to 4%. Trimming left V 1 base short and J 4 bases short, with 13 bases between. CDR1 and CDR2 (germline): GTSNPN, SVGIG (reference sequence). The CDR3 is made up of 14 amino acids. All patients were mismatch repair deficient, assessed by either PCR or immunohistochemistry. The TCR-sequenced patients were a few responders to pembrolizumab. This TCR derives from an adult with mismatch repair-deficient cancer. Sequencing was performed on PBMCs, taken approximately 6 weeks after starting pembrolizumab. This rearrangement joins TRBV30 to TRBJ1-2; a weak D match, TRBD1 (6 bases). The CDR3 DNA sequence: TGTGCCTGGAGTGGCTGGGGGCCGGGCTATGGCTACACCTTC. It translates to CAWSGWGPGYGYTF.